This T cell receptor beta chain originates from a study of radiation and T cells in renal cell carcinoma. The overall study: Nephrectomy followed 15 Gy stereotactic body radiation by 4 weeks. Study results and caveats: From baseline, blood top tumor clonotypes peaked at 2 weeks post-radiation.

V was pared by 0 bases and J by 5 bases, with 3 bases of the junction left unmatched. The CDR3 extends over 16 amino acids. Germline CDR1 SGHNT, CDR2 YYREEE (reference sequence). The table came from immunoSEQ multiplex PCR; TCRdb's copy has only in-frame clones and leaves some out. The table records tens of thousands of clones, around three quarters of them present only once. Time point reported: blood 2 weeks post-SBRT. Treatment noted: 15 Gy SBRT to primary tumor, nephrectomy 4 weeks later. The patient's renal cell carcinoma had clear cell pathology. On this clone itself: Its target is not known.

The starting material was blood, obtained from a patient whose treatment included radiotherapy and nephrectomy. The gene calls are TRBV5-4 and TRBJ2-2, with 11 bases lining up with TRBD2. This receptor was taken from a man between 60 and 75 years old with renal cell carcinoma. CDR3 DNA: TGTGCCAGCAGCTTGGAACTAGCGGGAGTTACCGGGGAGCTGTTTTTT. Protein sequence: CASSLELAGVTGELFF.